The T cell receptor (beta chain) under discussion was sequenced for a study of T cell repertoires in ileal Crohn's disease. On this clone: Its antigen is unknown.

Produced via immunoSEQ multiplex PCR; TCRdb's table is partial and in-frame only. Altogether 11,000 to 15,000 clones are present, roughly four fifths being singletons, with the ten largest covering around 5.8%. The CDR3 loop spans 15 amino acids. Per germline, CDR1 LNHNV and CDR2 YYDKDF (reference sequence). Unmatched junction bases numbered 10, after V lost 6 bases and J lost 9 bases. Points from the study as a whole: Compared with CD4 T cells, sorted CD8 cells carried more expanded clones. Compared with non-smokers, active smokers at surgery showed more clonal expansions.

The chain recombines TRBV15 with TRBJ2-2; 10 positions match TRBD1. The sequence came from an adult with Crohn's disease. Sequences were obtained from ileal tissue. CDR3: CATRAGTGVIRELFF. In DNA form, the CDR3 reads TGTGCCACCAGGGCCGGGACAGGGGTAATCCGGGAGCTGTTTTTT.